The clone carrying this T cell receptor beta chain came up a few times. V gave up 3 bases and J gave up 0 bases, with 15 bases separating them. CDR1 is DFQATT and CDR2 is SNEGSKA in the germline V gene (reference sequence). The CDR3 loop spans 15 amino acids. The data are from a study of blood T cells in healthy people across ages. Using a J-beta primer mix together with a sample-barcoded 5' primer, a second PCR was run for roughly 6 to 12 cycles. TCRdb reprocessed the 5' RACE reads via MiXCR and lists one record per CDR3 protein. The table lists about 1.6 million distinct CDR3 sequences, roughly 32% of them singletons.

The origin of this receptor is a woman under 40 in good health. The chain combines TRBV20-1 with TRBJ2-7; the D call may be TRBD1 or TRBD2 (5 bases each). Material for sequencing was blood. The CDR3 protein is CSASTSPGLSYEQYF. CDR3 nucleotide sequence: TGCAGTGCTAGTACCTCTCCGGGGCTCTCCTACGAGCAGTACTTC.